Below are 3 T cell receptor beta chains sequenced from a single sample in a study of response to subunit inactivated influenza vaccine. Via MiXCR, TCRdb re-called the RT-PCR reads, giving one row per CDR3 protein. The data hold 400,000 to 650,000 distinct CDR3 sequences, with approximately 7.2% observed a single time. The sequenced sample was PBMCs from blood, obtained around 25 months after vaccination. These receptors came from a man in his fifties or sixties who received an inactivated influenza vaccine.

This clonotype was recorded only once. A junction boundary mismatches the germline segment, possibly from a read error. The rearrangement uses TRBV20-1 and TRBJ2-3, with 8 bases identical to TRBD2. CDR3 length equals 16 residues. CDR1 is DFQATT, CDR2 SNEGSKA, per germline (reference sequence). The CDR3 region is CCARASGGEGTDTQYF. CDR3 coding DNA: TGCTGTGCTAGGGCCAGCGGGGGCGAGGGCACAGATACGCAGTATTTT.

This clonotype was seen repeatedly, ten times or more. The rearrangement links TRBV5-5 to TRBJ2-2, with 10 bases that match TRBD2. This CDR3 is built from 15 residues. CDR1 SGHKS and CDR2 YYEKEE come from the germline V gene (reference sequence). Unmatched junction bases numbered 5, after V lost 4 bases and J lost 5 bases. The CDR3 region is CASSLRTSGTGELFF. CDR3 DNA: TGTGCCAGCAGCCTCCGGACTAGCGGTACCGGGGAGCTGTTTTTT.

The rearrangement uses TRBV5-5 and TRBJ1-5; D unclear. Germline values: CDR1 SGHKS, CDR2 YYEKEE (reference sequence). V was cut by 0 bases and J by 10 bases, with 11 bases left in between. The CDR3 consists of 13 residues. The CDR3 DNA reads TGTGCCAGCAGCTTGGGGGTTGAGGATCCCCAGCATTTT. Translating gives CASSLGVEDPQHF.